The rows below give T cell receptor beta chains drawn from one sample of a study of blood T cell repertoires in COVID-19. Sequenced by immunoSEQ multiplex PCR; TCRdb stores in-frame clones only, minus some. Of roughly 350,000 clones listed, under 95% were seen once; the top ten hold around 3.3%. Material: peripheral blood. The source of these receptors is a woman younger than 35 who had recovered from COVID-19. CDR3s include the opening cysteine and the closing phenylalanine or tryptophan. The order of the fields is D gene, V gene, J gene, clone size, CDR3 protein, CDR3 DNA. A D gene is named only where the DNA matches it firmly. For some rows the clone size is stated as once, few or many, or as a class when expanded; others skip it.

-	TRBV7-2	TRBJ2-1	-	CASSSATGDQRHEQFF	TGTGCCAGCAGCTCAGCCACCGGGGATCAGCGCCATGAGCAGTTCTTC
-	TRBV5-4	TRBJ1-3	-	CASSVDISGNTIYF	TGTGCCAGCAGCGTGGACATCTCTGGAAACACCATATATTTT
-	TRBV12-3/TRBV12-4	TRBJ1-5	-	CASSIRSQPQHF	TGTGCCAGCAGTATAAGGAGTCAGCCCCAGCATTTT
TRBD1	TRBV4-2	TRBJ1-2	-	CASSQDPGQPIYGYTF	TGTGCCAGCAGCCAAGATCCGGGACAGCCTATCTATGGCTACACCTTC
-	TRBV7-9	TRBJ2-3	-	CASSLAKNLYPTDTQYF	TGTGCCAGCAGCTTAGCAAAAAACCTATATCCCACTGATACGCAGTATTTT
-	TRBV24-1	TRBJ1-2	once	CATSDSGAYGYTF	TGTGCCACCAGTGATTCAGGGGCCTATGGCTACACCTTC
TRBD2	TRBV19	TRBJ2-1	-	CASSSGLAGAMGQFF	TGTGCCAGTAGCTCGGGACTAGCGGGGGCAATGGGGCAGTTCTTC
-	TRBV9	TRBJ1-5	-	CASSHIHRVRGNQPQHF	TGTGCCAGCAGCCATATCCACAGGGTTCGAGGCAATCAGCCCCAGCATTTT
TRBD1	TRBV27	TRBJ1-2	-	CASSPWRGTGGASGYGYTF	TGTGCCAGCAGTCCCTGGAGAGGGACAGGGGGCGCGTCTGGCTATGGCTACACCTTC
-	TRBV25-1	TRBJ2-1	-	CASSADFYNEQFF	TGTGCCAGCAGTGCGGACTTCTACAATGAGCAGTTCTTC
TRBD1	TRBV5-3	TRBJ1-5	-	CARSRDRGSGSNQPQHF	TGTGCCAGAAGCCGGGACAGGGGTTCGGGGAGCAATCAGCCCCAGCATTTT
-	TRBV6-5	TRBJ1-6	-	CASSYSAGVYSPLHF	TGTGCCAGCAGTTACTCGGCAGGGGTTTATTCACCCCTCCACTTT
-	TRBV14	TRBJ2-1	-	CASSQDWALYNEQFF	TGTGCCAGCAGCCAAGATTGGGCGCTATACAATGAGCAGTTCTTC
TRBD1	TRBV7-2	TRBJ1-3	-	CASSRRQGTGNTIYF	TGTGCCAGCAGCCGTCGACAGGGCACTGGAAACACCATATATTTT
-	TRBV2	TRBJ1-5	-	CASRDDRVSNQPQHF	TGTGCCAGCAGGGACGACAGAGTTAGCAATCAGCCCCAGCATTTT
TRBD2	TRBV13	TRBJ2-4	-	CASSVSGSGIQYF	TGTGCCAGCAGCGTCAGCGGGAGTGGCATTCAGTACTTC
-	TRBV29-1	TRBJ1-4	-	CSVTQGPTNEKLFF	TGCAGCGTGACCCAGGGGCCAACTAATGAAAAACTGTTTTTT
TRBD1	TRBV7-9	TRBJ2-1	-	CASSPGGAESFYNEQFF	TGTGCCAGCAGCCCAGGGGGTGCGGAGTCCTTCTACAATGAGCAGTTCTTC
TRBD1	TRBV5-1	TRBJ1-1	-	CASSLDGTGGMYTEAFF	TGCGCCAGCAGCTTGGATGGGACAGGGGGTATGTACACTGAAGCTTTCTTT
TRBD1	TRBV29-1	TRBJ1-2	-	CSVVLGQGDGYTF	TGCAGCGTGGTCTTAGGACAGGGAGATGGCTACACCTTC
-	TRBV3-1/TRBV3-2	TRBJ1-2	once	CASSQALVNYGYTF	TGTGCCAGCAGCCAAGCTCTAGTTAACTATGGCTACACCTTC
TRBD1	TRBV19	TRBJ1-5	-	CASSTATGEGAPQHF	TGTGCCAGTAGTACCGCGACAGGGGAAGGGGCGCCCCAGCATTTT
TRBD2	TRBV10-2	TRBJ2-1	-	CASSSGLAGWRDANEQFF	TGCGCCAGCAGTTCGGGACTAGCGGGATGGCGGGACGCGAATGAGCAGTTCTTC
TRBD1	TRBV7-7	TRBJ2-3	-	CASSPGIGQGARADTQYF	TGTGCCAGCAGTCCCGGCATCGGACAGGGGGCGCGGGCAGATACGCAGTATTTT
-	TRBV5-8	TRBJ2-1	-	CASSLLTDPNEQFF	TGTGCCAGCAGCTTGTTGACAGACCCGAATGAGCAGTTCTTC
-	TRBV6-4	TRBJ1-5	-	CASSVDRSGNQPQHF	TGTGCCAGCAGTGTAGACAGGTCAGGCAATCAGCCCCAGCATTTT
-	TRBV9	TRBJ1-2	-	CASSVAKGTPQSYTF	TGTGCCAGCAGCGTAGCCAAGGGGACACCGCAGAGCTACACCTTC
TRBD2	TRBV2	TRBJ2-2	-	CASSHPPPVREVGTGELFF	TGTGCCAGCAGTCATCCCCCCCCGGTGCGGGAGGTTGGCACCGGGGAGCTGTTTTTT
TRBD2	TRBV16	TRBJ2-1	once	CASSQGLAGGYSNEQFF	TGTGCCAGCAGCCAGGGACTAGCGGGAGGTTATTCAAATGAGCAGTTCTTC
-	TRBV12-1	TRBJ2-4	-	CASSYLIGPGQGAAKNIQYF	TGTGCCAGCAGCTATCTCATTGGACCGGGACAGGGGGCGGCCAAAAACATTCAGTACTTC
TRBD2	TRBV3-1/TRBV3-2	TRBJ2-1	-	CASSQARGGNEQFF	TGTGCCAGCAGCCAGGCGCGGGGGGGCAATGAGCAGTTCTTC
-	TRBV5-4	TRBJ2-5	-	CASSLELTETQYF	TGTGCCAGCAGCTTGGAGCTAACAGAGACCCAGTACTTC
-	TRBV6-5	TRBJ1-2	-	CASSYSRSVNYGYTF	TGTGCCAGCAGTTACTCGCGATCGGTAAACTATGGCTACACCTTC
TRBD1	TRBV5-6	TRBJ2-1	-	CASRWTGDKVEQFF	TGTGCCAGCAGGTGGACAGGGGACAAGGTGGAGCAGTTCTTC
-	TRBV12-3/TRBV12-4	TRBJ1-1	-	CASSIDPGAEAFF	TGTGCCAGCAGTATTGACCCAGGGGCAGAAGCTTTCTTT
-	TRBV19	TRBJ1-5	-	CASSIGETGSNQPQHF	TGTGCCAGTAGTATCGGCGAAACAGGGAGCAATCAGCCCCAGCATTTT
TRBD1	TRBV7-9	TRBJ2-5	-	CASSSDRVRGETQYF	TGTGCCAGCAGCTCGGACAGGGTTAGAGGGGAGACCCAGTACTTC
TRBD1	TRBV4-1	TRBJ1-2	-	CASSQARQGRAYGYTF	TGCGCCAGCAGCCAAGCCCGACAGGGTCGGGCCTATGGCTACACCTTC
-	TRBV5-1	TRBJ1-1	-	CASSSRGGTEAFF	TGCGCCAGCAGCTCGAGGGGGGGCACTGAAGCTTTCTTT
TRBD2	TRBV10-3	TRBJ2-3	-	CAISEWAGEVTDTQYF	TGTGCCATCAGTGAGTGGGCGGGAGAGGTCACAGATACGCAGTATTTT
-	TRBV3-1/TRBV3-2	TRBJ2-1	-	CASSHPGDSQQFF	TGTGCCAGCAGCCACCCCGGGGACTCCCAGCAGTTCTTC
TRBD2	TRBV19	TRBJ2-3	-	CASSMELSGRGGTDTQYF	TGTGCCAGTAGTATGGAGCTTAGCGGGAGGGGGGGCACAGATACGCAGTATTTT